One sample yielded the 31 T cell receptor beta chains listed below, sequenced in a study of blood T cell repertoires in COVID-19. Produced via immunoSEQ multiplex PCR; TCRdb's table is partial and in-frame only. The repertoire holds 200,000 to 300,000 clones, with 80% to 90% as singletons. Material: peripheral blood. These receptors originate from a woman in her thirties or forties with acute or convalescent COVID-19.

V gene TRBV3-1 (or the pseudogene TRBV3-2) combines with J gene TRBJ1-1, with a tentative D call TRBD1 (5 bases). Trimming took 1 base from V and 1 from J, leaving 7 bases between them. The CDR3 sequence is 14 residues long. In germline, CDR1 is LGHDT, CDR2 YNNKEL (reference sequence). This chain's CDR3 is CASSQGQSNTEAFF. CDR3 in DNA: TGTGCCAGCAGCCAAGGACAGTCGAACACTGAAGCTTTCTTT.

Remarks on this clone: The same CDR3 can be traced to other DNA sequences in this sample. The gene calls are TRBV6-1 and TRBJ1-3; the D is unclear. Trimming shortened V by 2 bases and J by 3 bases, and 5 bases separated the two germline ends. This CDR3 contains 13 residues. CDR1 is MNHNS and CDR2 is SASEGT in the germline V gene. CDR3 sequence (DNA): TGTGCCAGCAGTGAAACCTATGGAAACACCATATATTTT. This translates into CASSETYGNTIYF.

The CDR3 loop reads CASSTGGADTEAFF. The CDR3 region has the DNA TGTGCCAGCAGTACAGGGGGCGCGGACACTGAAGCTTTCTTT. The genes are TRBV7-2 and TRBJ1-1; 9 nucleotides line up with TRBD1. The CDR3 has 14 residues. V dropped 6 bases and J dropped 3; count of bases not matched to a gene: 5. The germline gives CDR1 SGHTA, CDR2 FQGNSA.

This clone was seen just once. CDR3 sequence: CATSVGGSTEAFF. The CDR3 DNA reads as TGTGCCACCAGTGTTGGCGGGAGCACTGAAGCTTTCTTT. The chain links TRBV24-1 to TRBJ1-1; no reliable D call. Between the trimmed V and J ends, which lost 5 bases and 4 bases, there was a span of 10 bases. In germline, CDR1 is KGHDR, CDR2 SFDVKD. This CDR3 spans 13 amino acids.

J is TRBJ2-5 and V is TRBV5-1; TRBD2 aligns across 13 bases. V lost 2 bases to trimming and J lost 2 bases; unmatched junction nucleotides: 3. Per the germline V gene, CDR1 is SGHRS and CDR2 is YFSETQ. This CDR3 has 16 amino acids. CDR3 sequence (DNA): TGCGCCAGCAGCTTCGGGGGACTAGCGGGACAAGAGACCCAGTACTTC. This encodes CASSFGGLAGQETQYF.

The chain employs TRBV30 and TRBJ2-3, with D possibly being TRBD1 (5 bases). Germline V gene sequence: CDR1 GTSNPN, CDR2 SVGIG (reference sequence). There are 16 residues in the CDR3. Trimming left V 2 bases short and J 6 bases short, with 21 bases between. The DNA of the CDR3 is TGTGCCTGGAGTCTCGGACACGGTGGGAAGGTGGATACGCAGTATTTT. Translating gives CAWSLGHGGKVDTQYF.

V usage is TRBV10-1 and J usage is TRBJ2-3; no reliable D call. Germline CDR1 WNHNN, CDR2 SYGVQD (reference sequence). V was cut by 3 bases and J by 7 bases, with 17 bases left in between. The CDR3 length is 15 residues. The CDR3 loop is CASSESGPPRHTQYF. In nucleotides, the CDR3 is TGCGCCAGCAGTGAAAGTGGGCCGCCCAGGCATACGCAGTATTTT.

The J gene is TRBJ1-1, the V gene TRBV13; 7 bases agree with TRBD1. V trimming: 1 base; J trimming: 1 base; junction bases outside the gene matches: 9. The CDR3 runs 17 residues. Germline V gene sequence: CDR1 PRHDT, CDR2 FYEKMQ (reference sequence). CDR3 region: CASSLDNRGSANTEAFF. The CDR3, as DNA: TGTGCCAGCAGCTTAGACAACAGGGGCTCGGCGAACACTGAAGCTTTCTTT.

The rearrangement joins TRBV18 to TRBJ2-7, with D possibly being TRBD1 (6 bases). Deletions cut 2 bases from V and 5 bases from J, with 16 bases between. The germline V gene has CDR1 KGHSH and CDR2 LQKENI. CDR3 length: 15 residues. CDR3 bases: TGTGCCAGCTCACCATTCCGGGACACCTTCCACGAGCAGTACGTC. Translation gives CASSPFRDTFHEQYV.

This chain links TRBV18 with TRBJ1-2; D possibly corresponds to TRBD1 (6 bases). This CDR3 has 16 amino acids. Germline V gene data show CDR1 as KGHSH and CDR2 as LQKENI. V was trimmed by 3 bases and J by 4 bases, leaving 18 bases between them. The CDR3 DNA is TGTGCCAGCTCACCGGAGTTCGGACAGTTACTCTATGGCTACACCTTC. Its protein product is CASSPEFGQLLYGYTF.

This clone is a singleton in its sample. This chain uses TRBV7-9 with TRBJ2-1; 9 bases are a match to TRBD1. Germline loops: CDR1 SEHNR, CDR2 FQNEAQ (reference sequence). The CDR3 runs to 16 residues. V dropped 1 base and J dropped 7; count of bases not matched to a gene: 8. CDR3 nucleotides: TGTGCCAGCAGCTTAGTAACAGGGGGCCCCGGGAATGAGCAGTTCTTC. Protein product: CASSLVTGGPGNEQFF.

The V call is TRBV23-1, the J call TRBJ2-3; D perhaps matches TRBD2 (5 bases). TRBV23-1 is known as an ORF, though its function is uncertain. The CDR3 runs 14 residues. The V end was cut by 9 bases, the J end by 0 bases, with 13 bases between. CDR3 protein: CARGGADSTDTQYF. The CDR3 nucleotides are TGCGCCAGAGGAGGAGCAGACAGCACAGATACGCAGTATTTT.

The V and J genes are TRBV19 and TRBJ1-2; 7 nucleotides line up with TRBD1. J gave up 4 bases and V 4 bases, and 6 bases lay outside the gene matches. CDR1 and CDR2 (germline): LNHDA, SQIVND (reference sequence). The length of the CDR3 is 14 residues. The CDR3 loop reads CASSTGTVSYGYTF. DNA of the CDR3: TGTGCCAGTAGTACCGGGACAGTTTCCTATGGCTACACCTTC.

The gene calls are TRBV19 and TRBJ1-5; D is ambiguous. The V gene lost 5 bases and the J gene lost 5 bases, with 13 bases spanning the gap. Germline CDR1 is LNHDA and CDR2 is SQIVND (reference sequence). The CDR3 sequence is 14 residues long. The CDR3 DNA reads TGTGCCAGTAGTGGGGAGATTGGCGATCAGCCCCAGCATTTT. Residues: CASSGEIGDQPQHF.

V and J are TRBV12-3 or TRBV12-4 and TRBJ1-4; D is undetermined. The length of the CDR3 is 13 residues. V lost 5 bases, J lost 4 bases, and 8 bases lay in between. The CDR3 DNA sequence: TGTGCCAGCAGTCCCGTCAGTAATGAAAAACTGTTTTTT. It codes for CASSPVSNEKLFF.

V gene TRBV15 combines with J gene TRBJ1-1, with 7 bases aligning to TRBD1. This CDR3 has 16 amino acids. CDR1 is LNHNV and CDR2 is YYDKDF in the germline V gene (reference sequence). Trimming removed 1 base from V and 3 bases from J; junction bases left unmatched: 8. Written as DNA, the CDR3 is TGTGCCACCAGCAGAGTTATGGGAACAGGGGACACTGAAGCTTTCTTT. Translated: CATSRVMGTGDTEAFF.

V and J are TRBV4-1 and TRBJ2-4, with D possibly matching TRBD1 (5 bases). The CDR3 is made up of 19 amino acids. Trimming shortened V by 2 bases and J by 4 bases, and 24 bases separated the two germline ends. From germline, CDR1 is MGHRA and CDR2 YSYEKL. The CDR3 region is CASSQILADSVTPKNIQYF. The CDR3 bases are TGCGCCAGCAGCCAAATCCTGGCTGACAGCGTAACCCCAAAAAACATTCAGTACTTC.

The chain joins TRBV9 to TRBJ2-1; 7 bases map to TRBD1. Trimming cost V 3 bases and J 10 bases; bases outside gene matches: 7. The CDR3 has 13 residues. Germline CDR1 SGDLS, CDR2 YYNGEE. CDR3 coding DNA: TGTGCCAGCAGCGCTTGGGACAGCTTGGAGCAGTTCTTC. It encodes CASSAWDSLEQFF.

The chain combines TRBV29-1 with TRBJ2-1; 8 positions match TRBD2. V trimming: 2 bases; J trimming: 4 bases; junction bases outside the gene matches: 7. The CDR3 contains 15 residues. Per germline, CDR1 SQVTM and CDR2 ANQGSEA. As DNA, the CDR3 is TGCAGCGTTGAACGAGGCGGGGGGCGTTACAATGAGCAGTTCTTC. Translated: CSVERGGGRYNEQFF.

This chain joins TRBV9 and TRBJ1-1; 7 nucleotides match TRBD1. The V segment lost 4 bases and the J segment 3 bases; nucleotides outside the gene matches: 6. This CDR3 spans 14 amino acids. Per the germline V gene, CDR1 is SGDLS and CDR2 is YYNGEE. The chain's CDR3 is CASSPRQGDTEAFF. DNA for the CDR3: TGTGCCAGCAGCCCCAGACAGGGAGACACTGAAGCTTTCTTT.

This clone was seen just once. The chain is built from TRBV9 and TRBJ2-5, with 7 bases that match TRBD1. Germline CDR1 and CDR2: SGDLS and YYNGEE. The length of the CDR3 is 14 residues. Germline trimming cut 4 bases from V and 4 bases from J; bases unmatched to any gene: 7. The CDR3 nucleotides read TGTGCCAGCAGCCGCGAACAGGGGCTAGAGACCCAGTACTTC. Its translation is CASSREQGLETQYF.

This clone was detected only once. CDR3 in DNA: TGTGCCAGCAGCGAAGTAGCGGGGGGCGGGGATACGCAGTATTTT. Translation gives CASSEVAGGGDTQYF. The chain carries TRBV9 and TRBJ2-3; TRBD2 matches 10 bases. CDR3 length equals 15 residues. CDR1 is SGDLS and CDR2 is YYNGEE in the germline V gene. Trimming removed 3 bases from V and 6 bases from J; junction bases left unmatched: 7.

The V gene is TRBV5-1, the J gene TRBJ1-4, with 7 bases matching TRBD1. The CDR3 sequence is 14 residues long. Germline V gives CDR1 SGHRS, CDR2 YFSETQ. V gave up 0 bases and J gave up 8 bases; unmatched junction bases: 4. The DNA of the CDR3 is TGCGCCAGCAGCTTGGGACAGGGAGAGGAAAAACTGTTTTTT. Its protein product is CASSLGQGEEKLFF.

The CDR3, as DNA: TGTGCCAGCAGTTTAAATCTAGGCGCTGAAGCTTTCTTT. It codes for CASSLNLGAEAFF. This chain connects TRBV27 to TRBJ1-1; D is uncertain. V dropped 2 bases and J dropped 6 bases, with 10 bases sitting between them. The CDR3 contains 13 residues. Germline-derived CDR1 and CDR2 are MNHEY and SMNVEV (reference sequence).

The chain recombines TRBV29-1 with TRBJ1-2; a weak D match, TRBD1 (5 bases). Germline lookup yields CDR1 SQVTM and CDR2 ANQGSEA. The CDR3 covers 14 residues. V lost 7 bases, J lost 6 bases, and 21 bases lay in between. In nucleotides, the CDR3 is TGCAGCGCCTGGAGGGGCCGGGGCGCGGATGGCTACACCTTC. It yields the protein CSAWRGRGADGYTF.

V is TRBV9 and J is TRBJ1-2; no clear D gene. Germline V gene data show CDR1 as SGDLS and CDR2 as YYNGEE. The V end lost 0 bases, the J end lost 0 bases, and 15 bases lay between the germline ends. The CDR3 length is 17 residues. The chain's CDR3 is CASSVDEGLMSNYGYTF. CDR3 nucleotides: TGTGCCAGCAGCGTAGACGAGGGTTTGATGTCTAACTATGGCTACACCTTC.

The rearrangement uses TRBV6-5 and TRBJ1-2, with a weak D call TRBD1 (5 bases). The germline V gene encodes CDR1 MNHEY and CDR2 SVGAGI. CDR3 size: 14 residues. Trimming removed 0 bases from V and 6 bases from J, with 11 bases in between. This chain's CDR3 is CASSYSGRVDGYTF. The DNA for the CDR3 is TGTGCCAGCAGTTACTCAGGCAGGGTGGATGGCTACACCTTC.

This clone was counted a few times. CDR3 nucleotide sequence: TGTGCCGCCCGCTCCAGGGCTCTTAACACTGAAGCTTTCTTT. Amino acids: CAARSRALNTEAFF. This chain joins TRBV19 and TRBJ1-1, with D possibly being TRBD1 (5 bases). The CDR3 length is 14 residues. V lost 11 bases, J lost 2 bases, and 18 bases lay in between. In germline, CDR1 is LNHDA, CDR2 SQIVND (reference sequence).

V is TRBV19 and J is TRBJ2-3; 8 nucleotides align to TRBD2. The CDR3 extends over 16 amino acids. V shed 6 bases, J shed 4 bases, and the junction held 12 bases outside the gene matches. The germline CDR1 and CDR2 sequences are LNHDA and SQIVND (reference sequence). The CDR3 region has the DNA TGTGCCAGTAGGGGTCCGGGGGGGGCGTACCCAGATACGCAGTATTTT. Amino acids: CASRGPGGAYPDTQYF.

The chain recombines TRBV11-2 with TRBJ1-6, with 8 nucleotides matching TRBD1. Germline CDR1 is SGHAT and CDR2 is FQNNGV. CDR3 length: 15 residues. Trimming at V came to 1 base and at J to 9 bases, leaving 5 bases not matched to a gene. In DNA form, the CDR3 reads TGTGCCAGCAGCTTAGTAGGACAGGGAGTTTCACCCCTCCACTTT. Translated, it gives CASSLVGQGVSPLHF.

The chain is built from TRBV2 and TRBJ2-1; 8 bases agree with TRBD2. Germline values: CDR1 SNHLY, CDR2 FYNNEI. V dropped 6 bases and J dropped 5; count of bases not matched to a gene: 12. The CDR3 extends over 16 amino acids. As DNA, the CDR3 is TGTGCCAGCAGGGATCTCGGGGGGGCCCTTGACAATGAGCAGTTCTTC. Translating it yields CASRDLGGALDNEQFF.